Listed below are T cell receptor beta chains from one sample, sequenced in a study of blood T cell repertoires in COVID-19. Clones were sequenced by immunoSEQ multiplex PCR, and TCRdb holds only the in-frame ones, with some missing. Altogether about 270,000 clones are present, 81% being singletons, with the ten largest covering over 2.5%. The sequencing sample was made of peripheral blood. These receptors all come from a woman between 55 and 75 years old with active or convalescent COVID-19. Both conserved end residues are part of each CDR3. D genes are given only for firm matches. Some rows mark clone size as missing; the rest say once, few, many or name a class of expanded clone.

abundance: few; d_gene: -; j_gene: TRBJ1-5; v_gene: TRBV28; len: 12; CDR3aa: CATASRAQPQHF; CDR3nt: TGTGCCACCGCATCCAGGGCTCAGCCCCAGCATTTT
abundance: -; d_gene: TRBD1; j_gene: TRBJ2-7; v_gene: TRBV10-3; len: 14; CDR3aa: CAISERQGPYEQYF; CDR3nt: TGTGCCATCAGTGAGAGACAGGGCCCCTACGAGCAGTACTTC
abundance: -; d_gene: TRBD1; j_gene: TRBJ1-3; v_gene: TRBV6-2/TRBV6-3; len: 15; CDR3aa: CASSSDRTSGNTIYF; CDR3nt: TGTGCCAGCAGTTCGGACAGGACCTCTGGAAACACCATATATTTT
abundance: -; d_gene: -; j_gene: TRBJ2-1; v_gene: TRBV15; len: 16; CDR3aa: CAASRGGGRRTGEQFF; CDR3nt: TGTGCCGCCAGCAGAGGGGGAGGAAGGCGCACTGGTGAGCAGTTCTTC
abundance: -; d_gene: -; j_gene: TRBJ2-6; v_gene: TRBV25-1; len: 17; CDR3aa: CASSWAGLSSGANVLTF; CDR3nt: TGTGCCAGCAGTTGGGCAGGCTTAAGCTCTGGGGCCAACGTCCTGACTTTC
abundance: -; d_gene: -; j_gene: TRBJ1-6; v_gene: TRBV7-3; len: 14; CDR3aa: CASSSSGRYSPLHF; CDR3nt: TGTGCCAGCAGCTCCTCAGGGCGCTATTCACCCCTCCACTTT
abundance: -; d_gene: -; j_gene: TRBJ2-5; v_gene: TRBV19; len: 11; CDR3aa: CASSISETQYF; CDR3nt: TGTGCCAGTAGTATCTCAGAGACCCAGTACTTC
abundance: -; d_gene: TRBD2; j_gene: TRBJ2-5; v_gene: TRBV5-1; len: 15; CDR3aa: CASSRTSGTQETQYF; CDR3nt: TGCGCCAGCAGCCGGACTAGCGGGACGCAAGAGACCCAGTACTTC
abundance: -; d_gene: -; j_gene: TRBJ2-2; v_gene: TRBV5-1; len: 14; CDR3aa: CASSDDREAGELFF; CDR3nt: TGCGCCAGCAGCGACGACAGGGAGGCCGGGGAGCTGTTTTTT
abundance: few; d_gene: TRBD1; j_gene: TRBJ1-4; v_gene: TRBV2; len: 15; CDR3aa: CASLGQGGPNEKLFF; CDR3nt: TGTGCCAGCCTAGGACAGGGGGGACCTAATGAAAAACTGTTTTTT
abundance: -; d_gene: TRBD1; j_gene: TRBJ1-2; v_gene: TRBV5-1; len: 15; CDR3aa: CASSPSPGQGYGYTF; CDR3nt: TGCGCCAGCAGCCCTTCCCCGGGACAGGGTTATGGCTACACCTTC
abundance: -; d_gene: -; j_gene: TRBJ2-7; v_gene: TRBV28; len: 12; CDR3aa: CASTSRGNEQYF; CDR3nt: TGTGCCAGCACGAGCAGGGGTAACGAGCAGTACTTC
abundance: -; d_gene: -; j_gene: TRBJ1-6; v_gene: TRBV5-8; len: 16; CDR3aa: CASSLGVVGAYSPLHF; CDR3nt: TGTGCCAGCAGCTTGGGGGTTGTGGGGGCTTATTCACCCCTCCACTTT
abundance: once; d_gene: TRBD1; j_gene: TRBJ1-2; v_gene: TRBV6-5; len: 14; CDR3aa: CASSRDRGSHGYTF; CDR3nt: TGTGCCAGCAGCCGGGACAGGGGTTCCCATGGCTACACCTTC
abundance: few; d_gene: TRBD1; j_gene: TRBJ1-3; v_gene: TRBV25-1; len: 16; CDR3aa: CASSESTGADFNTIYF; CDR3nt: TGTGCCAGCAGTGAGTCGACAGGGGCGGATTTTAACACCATATATTTT
abundance: few; d_gene: TRBD1; j_gene: TRBJ2-2; v_gene: TRBV19; len: 15; CDR3aa: CATTPGTRGTGELFF; CDR3nt: TGTGCCACTACTCCAGGGACCAGGGGGACCGGGGAGCTGTTTTTT
abundance: -; d_gene: -; j_gene: TRBJ2-5; v_gene: TRBV4-3; len: 14; CDR3aa: CASSQDTSRETQYF; CDR3nt: TGCGCCAGCAGCCAAGATACGTCGAGAGAGACCCAGTACTTC
abundance: -; d_gene: TRBD1; j_gene: TRBJ1-6; v_gene: TRBV6-4; len: 17; CDR3aa: CASSDTTGGTDNSPLHF; CDR3nt: TGTGCCAGCAGTGACACTACAGGGGGCACGGATAATTCACCCCTCCACTTT
abundance: -; d_gene: -; j_gene: TRBJ1-1; v_gene: TRBV7-3; len: 13; CDR3aa: CASSAYLRGEAFF; CDR3nt: TGTGCCAGCAGCGCTTACCTCAGGGGTGAAGCTTTCTTT
abundance: -; d_gene: -; j_gene: TRBJ1-4; v_gene: TRBV19; len: 14; CDR3aa: CASSLQGINEKLFF; CDR3nt: TGTGCCAGCTCATTACAGGGCATCAATGAAAAACTGTTTTTT
abundance: -; d_gene: -; j_gene: TRBJ2-7; v_gene: TRBV7-2; len: 15; CDR3aa: CASSLERSPPSEQYF; CDR3nt: TGTGCCAGCAGCTTAGAGAGGAGTCCGCCTTCCGAGCAGTACTTC
abundance: few; d_gene: -; j_gene: TRBJ1-1; v_gene: TRBV12-5; len: 11; CDR3aa: CASGREAEAFF; CDR3nt: TGTGCTAGTGGCCGGGAGGCTGAAGCTTTCTTT